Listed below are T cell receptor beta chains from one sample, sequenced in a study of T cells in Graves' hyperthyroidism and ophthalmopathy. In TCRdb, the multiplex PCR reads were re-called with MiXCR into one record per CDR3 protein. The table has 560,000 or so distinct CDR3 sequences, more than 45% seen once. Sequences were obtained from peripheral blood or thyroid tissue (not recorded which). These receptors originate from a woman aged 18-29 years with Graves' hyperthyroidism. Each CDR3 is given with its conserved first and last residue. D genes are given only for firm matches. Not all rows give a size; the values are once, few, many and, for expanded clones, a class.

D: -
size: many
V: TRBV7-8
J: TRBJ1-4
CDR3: CASSPSGEKLFF
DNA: TGTGCCAGCAGCCCAAGCGGTGAAAAACTGTTTTTT

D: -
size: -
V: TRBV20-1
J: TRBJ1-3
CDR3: CSALAGRSGNTIYF
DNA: TGCAGTGCCTTAGCGGGGCGTTCTGGAAACACCATATATTTT

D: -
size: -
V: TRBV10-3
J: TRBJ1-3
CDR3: CAISDRSTGNTIYF
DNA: TGTGCCATCAGTGACCGATCTACTGGAAACACCATATATTTT

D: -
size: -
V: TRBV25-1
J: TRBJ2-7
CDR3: CAADEQYF
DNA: TGTGCCGCGGACGAGCAGTACTTC

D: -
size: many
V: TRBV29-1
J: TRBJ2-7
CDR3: CSVEVGKKHEQYF
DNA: TGCAGCGTTGAAGTAGGCAAGAAACACGAGCAGTACTTC

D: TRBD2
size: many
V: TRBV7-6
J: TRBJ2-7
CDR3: CASSISGRAYEQYF
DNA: TGTGCCAGCAGCATTAGCGGGAGAGCCTACGAGCAGTACTTC

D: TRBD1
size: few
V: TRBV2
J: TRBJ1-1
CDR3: CASTVDQGAGTEAFF
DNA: TGTGCCAGCACAGTCGATCAGGGGGCAGGAACTGAAGCTTTCTTT

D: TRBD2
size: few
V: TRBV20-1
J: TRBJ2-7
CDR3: CSARGLAGGKRYEQYF
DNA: TGCAGTGCTAGGGGACTAGCGGGAGGGAAGAGGTACGAGCAGTACTTC

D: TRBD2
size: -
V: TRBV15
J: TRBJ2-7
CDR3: CATSRVAGAEQYF
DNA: TGTGCCACCAGCAGAGTAGCGGGAGCCGAGCAGTACTTC

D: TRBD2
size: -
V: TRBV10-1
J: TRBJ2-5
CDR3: CASSRPGLASETQYF
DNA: TGCGCCAGCAGCCGACCGGGACTAGCCTCGGAGACCCAGTACTTC

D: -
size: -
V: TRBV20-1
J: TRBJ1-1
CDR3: CSAMGLLNTEAFF
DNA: TGCAGTGCTATGGGACTACTGAACACTGAAGCTTTCTTT